The sequence of this T cell receptor beta chain was determined in a study of CD8 T cells in Susac syndrome (dated by TCRdb to the late 2010s). With regard to the full study: Repertoire sequencing was used to test whether CD8+ T cell activation and differentiation in Susac syndrome was antigen driven. The study compared CD8+ T cell repertoire clonality among over 9 healthy donors, 14 Susac syndrome patients and fewer than 19 multiple sclerosis patients.

V was cut back by 6 bases and J by 2 bases, leaving a gap of 11 bases between them. The CDR3, cysteine through phenylalanine, is 13 amino acids long. The retained sequence is limited to the CDR3, 39 bases, with the frame set at the first base. From the germline V gene (reference sequence), CDR1 is LNHDA and CDR2 is SQIVND. With respect to this clonotype: Its antigen specificity is not known. No much larger clone is present one base from it, and per-base qualities are unavailable.

RNA was extracted with the RNeasy kit and about 0.5 to 1 ug was reverse transcribed using random hexamers. The immunoSEQ multiplex PCR assay, which covers 54 Vbeta and 13 Jbeta segments, was used to amplify TCR beta CDR3 regions. PCR amplification bias was corrected by using a synthetic template baseline for primer optimization and computational correction. The original methods were these. Reads were annotated to V, D and J genes per IMGT and analyzed with immunoSEQ Analyzer, keeping only productive sequences. Clonality was calculated as one minus the Shannon entropy normalized by log2 of the number of productive unique sequences. Public and private clones were assessed among the 100 most prevalent clones of each patient and control. Clones were defined as Susac-specific when absent from the healthy and MS cohorts, from about 970 published viral clones and from other ImmuneACCESS disease sequences. TCRdb reran the public reads through fastp at Q25 and MiXCR, keeping productive beta chains. Rows matching on CDR3 protein sequence are summarized as one entry with the most common DNA and genes. In this record, the V and J calls reflect TCRdb's handling and not the investigators' own analysis. The sample includes tens of thousands of distinct CDR3 sequences, with 93% observed a single time. The ten largest account for roughly 0.58% of the sample.

Peripheral blood CD8+ and CD4+ T cells from healthy donors, Susac syndrome patients and multiple sclerosis patients were profiled using high-throughput TCR beta sequencing. Healthy donors were age- and sex-matched controls. CD8+ TEMRA cells were enriched by FACS, while bulk CD8+ and CD4+ T cells were purified by magnetic negative isolation. Blood was collected in EDTA tubes and processed within 24 hours, with PBMCs isolated through density gradient centrifugation. PBMCs intended for TCR sequencing were frozen in liquid nitrogen and were later thawed in a 37 degrees C water bath. Purity of sorted or isolated CD4+, CD8+ and CD8+ TEMRA cells was at least 90%. The full study reports these points: The TCR sequencing and HLA analysis was acknowledged to have included a relatively small number of individuals.

This chain joins TRBV19 to TRBJ2-7; 5 matching bases give a weak D call of TRBD1. Sequencing used CD8+ T cells from PBMCs. This receptor was obtained from a human donor in good health. The CDR3 reads CASSDSLPYEQYF. The DNA sequence reads TGTGCCAGTAGCGACAGCCTTCCCTACGAGCAGTACTTC.